This TCR beta chain was recovered during a study of graft-versus-host responses after intestinal transplantation. Study-wide context: Every recipient underwent anti-thymocyte globulin induction, then tacrolimus and steroids for roughly three years. Regarding the study as a whole: Individuals carrying graft-donor T cell macrochimerism showed high graft-versus-host to host-versus-graft clonal ratios in allografts. Early after transplant, HvG clones declined as circulating GvH clones peaked. Analysis identified GvH clones in recipient marrow, with some appearing first in ileum or blood.

The table came from immunoSEQ multiplex PCR; TCRdb's copy has only in-frame clones and leaves some out. This sample has nearly 100,000 clones, with about nine tenths found just once. Germline values: CDR1 MNHNS, CDR2 SASEGT. Trimming cost V 1 base and J 7 bases, with 5 bases left between them. This CDR3 contains 13 residues. Notes on this clone: What it recognizes is unknown.

The sample in question was PBMCs, obtained approximately 420 days after intestinal transplant. The source of this sequence is a human patient who received an intestinal transplant, so some T cells may come from the graft donor. V gene TRBV6-1 combines with J gene TRBJ1-6; D call uncertain. The CDR3 spells CASSEERNSPLHF. The DNA for the CDR3 is TGTGCCAGCAGTGAAGAACGGAATTCACCCCTCCACTTT.